A single sample gave rise to the 15 T cell receptor beta chains below, sequenced in a study of T cell clonality in common variable immunodeficiency. Using immunoSEQ multiplex PCR, the repertoire was profiled, and TCRdb retains in-frame clones only, with some absent. The sample holds some 33,000 clones, and no clone turns up only once. The sample taken for sequencing was peripheral blood mononuclear cells. These receptors all stem from a person aged 18-70 years in good health.

This clone was picked up many times. The read stops 3 residues short of the end of the CDR3; the missing end is completed from the germline J gene. The J gene is TRBJ1-2, the V gene TRBV30, with D perhaps TRBD1 (6 bases). The CDR3 contains 15 residues. The germline CDR1 and CDR2 sequences are GTSNPN and SVGIG (reference sequence). With 4 bases removed from V and 4 bases from J, the gap between germline ends came to 19 bases. The CDR3 DNA, read in part, is TGTGCCTGGACCCTTAGGGGGTCAAGAGGCTATGGC. This sequence encodes CAWTLRGSRGYG. The full CDR3 sequence reads CAWTLRGSRGYGYTF.

The sample holds many counts of this clone. Coverage ceases 3 residues before the CDR3 finishes, and the germline J gene fills in the end. The V gene is TRBV18, the J gene TRBJ2-3, with 7 bases identical to TRBD1. The CDR3 length is 15 residues. Germline trimming cut 6 bases from V and 0 bases from J; bases unmatched to any gene: 6. From germline, CDR1 is KGHSH and CDR2 LQKENI. The CDR3 sequence: CASSQQGFSTDTQYF. The CDR3 DNA, read in part, is TGTGCCAGCTCCCAACAGGGGTTCAGCACAGATACG. The full variable domain, with the rest looked up from reference TRBV18 and TRBJ2-3, is NAGVMQNPRHLVRRRGQEARLRCSPMKGHSHVYWYRQLPEEGLKFMVYLQKENIIDESGMPKERFSAEFPKEGPSILRIQQVVRGDSAAYFCASSQQGFSTDTQYFGPGTRLTVL.

At least ten counts were recorded for this clone. The sequence runs out 3 residues before the end of the CDR3; the remainder is reconstructed from the germline J gene. V and J are TRBV20-1 and TRBJ1-3; TRBD1 matches at 10 bases. V was clipped by 2 bases and J by 8 bases; unmatched bases: 9. The germline V gene encodes CDR1 DFQATT and CDR2 SNEGSKA (reference sequence). This CDR3 has 15 amino acids. The part of the CDR3 DNA that was read is TGCAGTGCTAGAAGCCCGGGACAGGGGAGAGACACC. Its translation is CSARSPGQGRDT. The whole CDR3 protein is CSARSPGQGRDTIYF.

There are many counts of this clone. The read halts 3 residues ahead of the CDR3 end, with the missing end drawn from the germline J gene. The rearrangement uses TRBV6-4 and TRBJ2-1; D is unclear. V lost 2 bases and J 1 base, leaving 15 bases between the germline ends. Looked up from germline, CDR1 is MRHNA and CDR2 is SNTAGT. The CDR3 has 17 residues. CDR3 region: CASSDRVNLLSYNEQFF. Partial CDR3 DNA: TGTGCCAGCAGTGACAGGGTGAACCTTCTGTCCTACAATGAG.

Ten or more counts support this clone. The CDR3 end is not reached by the read, which stops 3 residues before it; the germline J gene fills it in. The chain joins TRBV2 to TRBJ2-1, with D tentatively TRBD1 (5 bases). CDR1 is SNHLY and CDR2 is FYNNEI in the germline V gene. Trimming shortened V by 4 bases and J by 2 bases, and 9 bases separated the two germline ends. The CDR3 extends over 14 amino acids. The DNA read from the CDR3 is TGTGCCAGCAGTGGGCAGGGCGCCTACAATGAG. Amino acids: CASSGQGAYNE. The CDR3 in its entirety is CASSGQGAYNEQFF.

A note on this clone: A far larger clone differs by one base, so this is likely a read error. Sequencing ends 3 residues short of the CDR3 end; the germline J gene provides the rest. The chain is built from TRBV19 and TRBJ2-7; the D gene is possibly TRBD2 (5 bases). The V and J ends lost 6 bases and 2 bases respectively, with 11 bases between them. The CDR3 contains 13 residues. Germline CDR1 reads LNHDA; CDR2 reads SQIVND (reference sequence). CDR3 protein: CASSRPGAYEQYF. Incomplete CDR3 DNA: TGTGCCAGTAGCCGCCCCGGGGCCTACGAG.

This clone was observed many times. The read terminates 3 residues ahead of where the CDR3 ends, so the germline J gene completes it. The chain is built from TRBV2 and TRBJ2-2; weak D call: TRBD1 (5 bases). The CDR3 sequence is 13 residues long. From germline, CDR1 is SNHLY and CDR2 FYNNEI. The CDR3 reads CANKRGGANVLFF. The CDR3 DNA, read in part, is TGTGCCAACAAAAGAGGTGGGGCCAACGTG.

This clone was observed at least ten times. The CDR3 end is not reached by the read, which stops 3 residues before it; the germline J gene fills it in. The chain is built from TRBV18 and TRBJ1-2, with 10 bases matching TRBD1. The germline CDR1 and CDR2 sequences are KGHSH and LQKENI. CDR3 length: 15 amino acids. The CDR3 DNA, read in part, is TGTGCCAGCTCACCCAGCTTGGGACAGGGGAAAGGC. The encoded protein is CASSPSLGQGKG. The whole CDR3 sequence is CASSPSLGQGKGYTF.

There are a few counts of this clone. With the read ending 3 residues before the CDR3 end, the germline J gene is used to fill in that end. The chain employs TRBV7-7 and TRBJ1-2; D perhaps matches TRBD1 (6 bases). Looked up from germline, CDR1 is SSHAT and CDR2 is FNYEAQ (reference sequence). The CDR3 loop spans 14 amino acids. CDR3 loop: CARPGTFVSYDYTF. The covered CDR3 bases are TGTGCCCGTCCCGGGACATTCGTCTCCTACGAC. The full variable domain, its missing parts supplied by reference TRBV7-7 and TRBJ1-2, is GAGVSQSPRYKVTKRGQDVTLRCDPISSHATLYWYQQALGQGPEFLTYFNYEAQPDKSGLPSDRFSAERPEGSISTLTIQRTEQRDSAMYRCARPGTFVSYDYTFGSGTRLTVV.

This clone was seen ten or more times. The sequenced fragment ends 3 residues before the CDR3 boundary, so the rest is inferred from the germline J gene. The J gene is TRBJ2-7, the V gene TRBV7-8, with TRBD2 identical over 7 bases. CDR1 and CDR2 from the germline V gene are SGHVS and FQNEAQ. Trimming cost V 3 bases and J 2 bases; bases outside gene matches: 10. The CDR3 sequence is 16 residues long. The CDR3 sequence: CASSFTGGMGTYEQYF. The DNA read from the CDR3 is TGTGCCAGCAGCTTCACCGGGGGGATGGGCACCTACGAG.

There are many counts of this clone. Read sequence stops 3 residues before the CDR3 end, and the germline J gene provides the missing end. The gene calls are TRBV7-6 and TRBJ1-2; D unresolved. From germline, CDR1 is SGHVS and CDR2 FNYEAQ. This CDR3 spans 13 amino acids. V dropped 5 bases and J dropped 5 bases, with 12 bases sitting between them. The CDR3 is CASSPGGKYGYTF. The covered CDR3 bases are TGTGCCAGCAGCCCTGGCGGGAAGTATGGC.

This clone showed up many times. The read ends 3 residues early relative to the CDR3; the germline J gene fills the gap. This chain uses TRBV20-1 with TRBJ2-4; 8 positions agree with TRBD2. The junction had 12 bases not matched to a gene; V was cut back by 4 bases and J by 7 bases. Per the germline V gene, CDR1 is DFQATT and CDR2 is SNEGSKA (reference sequence). The CDR3 has 15 amino acids. The CDR3 region is CSAISAGGQGNIQYF. CDR3 DNA (partial): TGCAGTGCTATTTCGGCGGGGGGCCAGGGGAACATT.

This clone was seen many times. The CDR3 is cut off 3 residues early in the read; its end comes from the germline J gene. The J gene is TRBJ2-5, the V gene TRBV2, with D tentatively TRBD1 or TRBD2 (5 bases each). In germline, CDR1 is SNHLY, CDR2 FYNNEI. Trimming took off 4 bases at V and 1 base at J, with 10 bases between the two ends. The CDR3 covers 14 residues. Incomplete CDR3 DNA: TGTGCCAGCAGTGCTATGAGGGGCCAAGAGACC. Its protein is CASSAMRGQET. In full, the CDR3 reads CASSAMRGQETQYF.

This clone was counted ten times or more. The CDR3 end falls 3 residues outside the read, so it is completed with the germline J gene. The genes are TRBV20-1 and TRBJ1-1; no reliable D call. Germline CDR1 reads DFQATT; CDR2 reads SNEGSKA (reference sequence). The CDR3 is 10 residues long. The CDR3 reads CSAQRGEAFF. The part of the CDR3 DNA that was read is TGCAGTGCCCAGCGCGGGGAA.

The table lists this clone with many counts. The read halts 3 residues ahead of the CDR3 end, with the missing end drawn from the germline J gene. J is TRBJ2-1 and V is TRBV18; weak D call: TRBD2 (5 bases). The CDR3 length is 13 residues. Per the germline V gene, CDR1 is KGHSH and CDR2 is LQKENI. The V and J ends lost 3 bases and 7 bases respectively, with 10 bases between them. CDR3 DNA (partial): TGTGCCAGCTCACCGCCGGGGTCAAATGAG. Amino acid sequence: CASSPPGSNE. The complete CDR3 sequence is CASSPPGSNEQFF.